These T cell receptor beta chains were read from a single sample in a study of identifying expanded T cells in peripheral blood. TCRdb's copy holds only in-frame clones and misses some; the assay was immunoSEQ multiplex PCR. The data show some 95,000 clones, around 88% seen once. Specimen: blood. These receptors originate from a person between 18 and 69 years old in good health. Each CDR3 is given with its conserved first and last residue. D genes are given only for firm matches. Size is omitted from some rows. Given values are once, few, many or a class for expanded clones.

v_gene,j_gene,d_gene,abundance,CDR3aa,CDR3nt
TRBV7-2,TRBJ1-2,TRBD1,-,CASSLTPPDRDYGYTF,TGTGCCAGCAGCTTAACCCCCCCCGACAGGGACTATGGCTACACCTTC
TRBV19,TRBJ1-5,-,few,CASAPPHSNQPQHF,TGTGCCAGCGCTCCCCCCCATAGCAATCAGCCCCAGCATTTT
TRBV20-1,TRBJ2-7,-,-,CSAMRVTEQYF,TGCAGTGCTATGAGAGTTACCGAGCAGTACTTC
TRBV4-1,TRBJ2-7,TRBD1,-,CASSQPGQGTYEQYF,TGCGCCAGCAGCCAGCCGGGACAGGGAACCTACGAGCAGTACTTC
TRBV9,TRBJ1-3,-,-,CASSGDKTSSGNTIYF,TGTGCCAGCAGCGGTGACAAGACAAGCTCTGGAAACACCATATATTTT
TRBV7-7,TRBJ2-2,-,-,CASQKVENTGELFF,TGTGCCTCCCAGAAGGTCGAGAACACCGGGGAGCTGTTTTTT
TRBV7-9,TRBJ1-1,-,-,CASSSGSTDYTEAFF,TGTGCCAGCAGCTCCGGTTCGACGGACTACACTGAAGCTTTCTTT
TRBV6-1,TRBJ1-4,-,-,CASTKEGVMIEKLFF,TGTGCCAGCACCAAAGAGGGGGTAATGATTGAAAAACTGTTTTTT
TRBV30,TRBJ1-6,-,-,CAWRVVWNSPLHF,TGTGCCTGGAGGGTGGTCTGGAATTCACCCCTCCACTTT
TRBV6-5,TRBJ2-3,TRBD1,-,CASSSFTGGTDTQYF,TGTGCCAGCAGTAGTTTTACAGGGGGCACAGATACGCAGTATTTT
TRBV30,TRBJ1-5,-,-,CAWSPGVGGINQPQHF,TGTGCCTGGAGTCCTGGGGTAGGGGGGATTAATCAGCCCCAGCATTTT
TRBV6-1,TRBJ1-1,-,-,CASSEAPGTEAFF,TGTGCCAGCAGTGAAGCGCCCGGAACTGAAGCTTTCTTT
TRBV6-4,TRBJ2-2,-,-,CASSPNGGSTGELFF,TGTGCCAGCAGTCCCAATGGGGGAAGCACCGGGGAGCTGTTTTTT
TRBV10-3,TRBJ1-1,-,-,CAISDVIQNTEAFF,TGTGCCATCAGTGATGTCATACAGAACACTGAAGCTTTCTTT